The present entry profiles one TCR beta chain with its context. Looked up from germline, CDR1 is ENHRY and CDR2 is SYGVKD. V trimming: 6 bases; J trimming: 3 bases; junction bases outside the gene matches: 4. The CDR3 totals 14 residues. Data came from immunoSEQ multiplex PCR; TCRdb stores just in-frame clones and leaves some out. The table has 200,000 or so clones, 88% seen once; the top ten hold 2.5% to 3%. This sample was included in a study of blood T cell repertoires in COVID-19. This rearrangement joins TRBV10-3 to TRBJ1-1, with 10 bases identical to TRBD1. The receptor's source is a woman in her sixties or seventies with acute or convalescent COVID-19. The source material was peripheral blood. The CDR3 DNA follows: TGTGCCATCAGCAGGACAGGGGGGGACACTGAAGCTTTCTTT. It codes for CAISRTGGDTEAFF.